This T cell receptor beta chain was recorded in a study of STAT5B mutations in CD4+ large granular lymphocyte leukemia (dated 2022 in TCRdb). About the study as a whole: Among the healthy controls, the CDR3 'QG' motif was associated with a particular HLA allele. The study compared the TCRbeta repertoires of patients with CD4+ T-cell large granular lymphocyte leukemia against those of healthy blood donors. The purity of purified fractions was confirmed by flow cytometry on FACSCanto II or FACSVerse to exceed 95% among lymphocytes. What the authors observed across the whole study: Greater clonality appeared to be present in CD4-sorted patient repertoires than in healthy CD4+ repertoires, and the difference was retained after the putative leukemic clones were removed. Enrichment of TRBV06-family usage was observed among the top patient clones (8/27) relative to healthy controls (2/35). The main leukemic clonotypes were found to be private to each patient, although around 25% of the main leukemic clonotypes were detected at low frequency in the non-leukemic repertoires of other patients. The data were not HLA-matched, and the higher clonality in CD4+ T-LGLL than in CD8+ T-LGLL could be due to the relatively small sample size.

A note on this clone: The specificity of this receptor is unknown. The sample holds no much larger clone one base away, and base qualities are not on file.

The healthy control group was made up of fewer than 40 blood donors, and the Finnish Red Cross blood service supplied their buffy coats. All TCR-sequenced material derived from peripheral blood: patient blood samples and healthy donor buffy coats. Ficoll-Hypaque gradient centrifugation was used to isolate peripheral blood mononuclear cells. Magnetic purification was used to isolate CD4+ cells from the buffy coats of the healthy controls. The Gentra Puregene Cell and Tissue kit was used to extract genomic DNA, and a Qubit 2.0 fluorometer was used to measure the amount of genomic DNA. The immunoSEQ assay at survey resolution was applied to genomic DNA for sequencing of TCRbeta rearrangements. The source study handled its data this way. In the TCR sequencing data, the lowest productive clonotype frequency that could be detected was 2.59 x 10-5. Analyses included only productive TCRbeta rearrangements, meaning complete and in-frame sequences. Simpson clonality, calculated in the immunoSEQ Analyzer version 3.0, was used as the measure of sample clonality. Clones were grouped by frequency into very rare, small, medium, large (1-20%) or hyperexpanded (>20%) categories. Generation probabilities were estimated with OLGA 1.2.3, V-gene circos plots were made with VDJtools, specificities were searched in VDJdb, and CDR3 motifs were identified with GLIPH. TCRdb limited this immuneACCESS table to in-frame rearrangements with V and J called. A share of clones is missing; checked studies link under half to unresolved V genes, and the rest is unexplained. Clone size and the V and J calls come from that table; the DNA yielded D and trimming. This sample lists tens of thousands of clones; more than 65% were detected once. About 6% of the sample rests with the top ten.

The CDR3 runs 13 residues from the cysteine to the phenylalanine. This entry keeps only the CDR3 DNA: 39 bases, framed from base 1. V is shortened by 2 bases, J by 3 bases, and the region joining them spans 8 bases. CDR1 and CDR2 are drawn from the germline V gene: MNHEY, SVGAGI. The sequencing input was CD4+ T cells from blood buffy coats. The sequence came from a human donor in good health. The rearrangement combines TRBV6-5 with TRBJ2-7; TRBD1 is a weak D gene call, 5 bases matching. This receptor has the CDR3 CASSYGAYYEQYF. The sequence in DNA is TGTGCCAGCAGTTACGGGGCCTACTACGAGCAGTACTTC.